Shown below are 13 T cell receptor beta chains from a single sample sequenced in a study of cytomegalovirus exposure and HLA in healthy donors (dated by TCRdb to about 2017). The library was generated by the immunoSEQ multiplex PCR assay. For the multiplex PCR, a mixture combining 60 forward primers for TCR Vbeta segments and 13 reverse primers for TCR Jbeta segments was used. Drawn from immuneACCESS, this table holds only the in-frame rearrangements with V and J called that TCRdb kept. Clones are partly lost; checked studies trace under half to an unresolved V gene and leave the rest unexplained. This sample holds about 76,000 clones; about 78% were observed only once. The biggest ten clones account for 8% to 10% of the sample. The sample comprised PBMCs. Receptors originate from a woman aged 40-49 years in good health and CMV-seropositive.

The chain employs TRBV6-5 and TRBJ2-7; D is unresolved. This CDR3 is built from 14 residues. Deletions cut 4 bases from V and 0 bases from J, with 10 bases between. Germline V gene sequence: CDR1 MNHEY, CDR2 SVGAGI. The chain's CDR3 is CASSFGHSSYEQYF. The DNA for the CDR3 is TGTGCCAGCAGTTTTGGGCACAGCTCCTACGAGCAGTACTTC.

The rearrangement links TRBV19 to TRBJ2-7; tentative D call: TRBD1 (6 bases). Trimming pared 6 bases from V and 2 bases from J, leaving 8 bases between. Germline CDR1 is LNHDA and CDR2 is SQIVND (reference sequence). CDR3 length equals 12 residues. In DNA form, the CDR3 reads TGTGCCAGTAGCGGACAGACCTACGAGCAGTACTTC. Residues: CASSGQTYEQYF.

This clone was seen a single time. The rearrangement joins TRBV18 to TRBJ2-3; 9 nucleotides agree with TRBD1. The length of the CDR3 is 14 residues. Germline values: CDR1 KGHSH, CDR2 LQKENI. Germline trimming cut 3 bases from V and 4 bases from J; bases unmatched to any gene: 2. The CDR3 DNA sequence: TGTGCCAGCTCACCTACAGGGGGCGCAGATACGCAGTATTTT. Translating it yields CASSPTGGADTQYF.

V is TRBV7-9 and J is TRBJ1-3; 9 positions match TRBD1. CDR3 size: 16 residues. The ends lost 2 bases at V and 3 bases at J; junction bases unmatched: 5. Germline values: CDR1 SEHNR, CDR2 FQNEAQ (reference sequence). DNA of the CDR3: TGTGCCAGCAGCTTAAAGGACAGGGGAGATGGAAACACCATATATTTT. Protein: CASSLKDRGDGNTIYF.

The chain joins TRBV11-3 to TRBJ1-1; D remains unclear. The CDR3 runs 13 residues. Germline V lookup: CDR1 SGHNT, CDR2 YENEEA. The V and J ends lost 3 bases and 1 base respectively, with 6 bases between them. DNA of the CDR3: TGTGCCAGCAGCTTTCAGGAGAACACTGAAGCTTTCTTT. Translated, it gives CASSFQENTEAFF. The variable domain in full, completed from reference TRBV11-3 and TRBJ1-1, reads EAGVVQSPRYKIIEKKQPVAFWCNPISGHNTLYWYLQNLGQGPELLIRYENEEAVDDSQLPKDRFSAERLKGVDSTLKIQPAELGDSAVYLCASSFQENTEAFFGQGTRLTVV.

V and J are TRBV4-3 and TRBJ1-2, with D perhaps TRBD1 (5 bases). Looked up from germline, CDR1 is LGHNA and CDR2 is YSLEER. Trimming took off 6 bases at V and 2 bases at J, with 10 bases between the two ends. The CDR3 runs to 13 residues. The CDR3 reads CASRRTLNYGYTF. CDR3 DNA sequence: TGCGCCAGCAGAAGGACACTGAACTATGGCTACACCTTC.

V usage is TRBV5-6 and J usage is TRBJ2-4, with TRBD1 matching 7 bases. This CDR3 is built from 17 residues. CDR1 is SGHDT and CDR2 is YYEEEE in the germline V gene. V trimming: 4 bases; J trimming: 0 bases; junction bases outside the gene matches: 10. CDR3 nucleotide sequence: TGTGCCAGCAGCCCCGGGACAGTTTTTCTAGCCAAAAACATTCAGTACTTC. As protein: CASSPGTVFLAKNIQYF.

The chain has TRBV19 and TRBJ2-7, with D possibly matching TRBD2 (6 bases). This CDR3 is built from 13 residues. From germline, CDR1 is LNHDA and CDR2 SQIVND (reference sequence). Trimming cost V 3 bases and J 3 bases, with 9 bases left between them. CDR3 amino acids: CASSMGLLYEQYF. The DNA for the CDR3 is TGTGCCAGTAGTATGGGACTTCTCTACGAGCAGTACTTC.

The rearrangement uses TRBV6-4 and TRBJ1-6; D remains ambiguous. Germline V gene lookup returns CDR1 MRHNA and CDR2 SNTAGT. Trimming shortened V by 1 base and J by 7 bases, and 11 bases separated the two germline ends. The CDR3 extends over 15 amino acids. The CDR3 DNA reads TGTGCCAGCAGTGACTTTGGCTCTTGGAATTCACCCCTCCACTTT. Translation gives CASSDFGSWNSPLHF.

This clone was counted once. This chain links TRBV19 with TRBJ1-5; no definite D call. The CDR3 loop spans 13 amino acids. Looked up from germline, CDR1 is LNHDA and CDR2 is SQIVND (reference sequence). Trimming took off 1 base at V and 2 bases at J, with 3 bases between the two ends. The CDR3 sequence: CASSIAGNQPQHF. For the CDR3, the DNA is TGTGCCAGTAGTATAGCTGGCAATCAGCCCCAGCATTTT.

The chain uses TRBV6-6 and TRBJ1-3; 7 bases map to TRBD1. Trimming took 0 bases from V and 4 from J; bases not matched to a gene: 3. CDR1 is MNHNY, CDR2 SVGAGI, per germline (reference sequence). This CDR3 is built from 15 residues. The CDR3 coding sequence is TGTGCCAGCAGTTACTCAGACAGGGCAGGAAACACCATATATTTT. It codes for CASSYSDRAGNTIYF.

This chain uses TRBV7-9 with TRBJ2-2, with TRBD1 matching over 9 bases. CDR1 is SEHNR and CDR2 is FQNEAQ in the germline V gene (reference sequence). Losses at the gene ends were 7 bases for V and 3 bases for J; bases not matched to a gene: 6. The CDR3 length is 15 residues. The CDR3 bases are TGTGCCAGCAATCAGGGGACAGGGTACACCGGGGAGCTGTTTTTT. Translating gives CASNQGTGYTGELFF.

The chain employs TRBV28 and TRBJ2-1; D unclear. Trimming shortened V by 6 bases and J by 8 bases, and 17 bases separated the two germline ends. The germline CDR1 and CDR2 sequences are MDHEN and SYDVKM. CDR3 length: 14 amino acids. DNA for the CDR3: TGTGCCAGCAGCTCCGGGTCCCGAGTGGATGAGCAGTTCTTC. Translating it yields CASSSGSRVDEQFF.